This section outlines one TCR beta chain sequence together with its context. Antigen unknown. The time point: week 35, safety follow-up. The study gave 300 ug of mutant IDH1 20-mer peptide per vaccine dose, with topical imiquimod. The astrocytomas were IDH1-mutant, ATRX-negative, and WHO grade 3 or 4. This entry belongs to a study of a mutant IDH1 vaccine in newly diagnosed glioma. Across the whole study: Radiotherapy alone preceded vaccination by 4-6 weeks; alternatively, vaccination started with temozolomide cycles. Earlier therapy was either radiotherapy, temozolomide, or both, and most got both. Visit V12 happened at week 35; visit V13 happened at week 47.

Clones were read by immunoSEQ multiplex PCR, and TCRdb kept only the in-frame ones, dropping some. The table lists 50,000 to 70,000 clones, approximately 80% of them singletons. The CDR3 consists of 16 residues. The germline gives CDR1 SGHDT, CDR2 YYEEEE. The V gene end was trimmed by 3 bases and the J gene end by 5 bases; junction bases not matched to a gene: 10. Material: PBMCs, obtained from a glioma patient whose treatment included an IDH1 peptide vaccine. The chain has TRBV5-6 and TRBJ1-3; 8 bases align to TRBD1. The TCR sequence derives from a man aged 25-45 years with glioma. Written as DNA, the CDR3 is TGTGCCAGCAGCTGGGTTGGACAGGGAGGGCGAAACACCATATATTTT. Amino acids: CASSWVGQGGRNTIYF.